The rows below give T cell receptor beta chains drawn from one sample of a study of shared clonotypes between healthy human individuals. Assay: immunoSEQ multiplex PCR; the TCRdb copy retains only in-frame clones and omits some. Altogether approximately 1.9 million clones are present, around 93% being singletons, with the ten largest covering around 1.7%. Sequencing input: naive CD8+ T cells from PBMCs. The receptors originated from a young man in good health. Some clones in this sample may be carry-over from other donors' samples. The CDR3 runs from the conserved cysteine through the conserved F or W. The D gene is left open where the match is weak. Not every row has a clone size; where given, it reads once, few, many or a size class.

DNA: TGTGCCAGCAGCCTTGGAAAATCCTACGAGCAGTACTTC; CDR3: CASSLGKSYEQYF; size: .; J: TRBJ2-7; D: .; V: TRBV5-6
DNA: TGTGCCAGCAGTTACAACAGGATTGGGGCCGGGGAGCTGTTTTTT; CDR3: CASSYNRIGAGELFF; size: .; J: TRBJ2-2; D: .; V: TRBV28
DNA: TGTGCCAGCGGGAAGTTAAGGGACGGGGAGCTGTTTTTT; CDR3: CASGKLRDGELFF; size: .; J: TRBJ2-2; D: .; V: TRBV27
DNA: TGTGCCAGCAGTGCCGGACAGGGGAACACTGAAGCTTTCTTT; CDR3: CASSAGQGNTEAFF; size: .; J: TRBJ1-1; D: TRBD1; V: TRBV27
DNA: TGTGCCAGCAGCCAGGAAACAGGGGGAGGGTCAGGCTACGAGCAGTACTTC; CDR3: CASSQETGGGSGYEQYF; size: once; J: TRBJ2-7; D: .; V: TRBV4-2
DNA: TGTGCCAGCAGCCAAGGGGGACCTTACAATGAGCAGTTCTTC; CDR3: CASSQGGPYNEQFF; size: .; J: TRBJ2-1; D: .; V: TRBV4-2
DNA: TGTGCCAGCAGTGAATCTCGGGAAATCTACGAGCAGTACTTC; CDR3: CASSESREIYEQYF; size: .; J: TRBJ2-7; D: .; V: TRBV25-1
DNA: TGTGCCAGCAGCCCTACCGGGACCTTAGAGGAGACCCAGTACTTC; CDR3: CASSPTGTLEETQYF; size: .; J: TRBJ2-5; D: .; V: TRBV28
DNA: TGTGCCAGCAGCCCGGCTGGGGGGGCCGGGGAGCTGTTTTTT; CDR3: CASSPAGGAGELFF; size: .; J: TRBJ2-2; D: TRBD2; V: TRBV28
DNA: TGTGCCAGCAGTTTATCGAGCCGGGGGGGGGAGACCCAGTACTTC; CDR3: CASSLSSRGGETQYF; size: .; J: TRBJ2-5; D: TRBD2; V: TRBV27
DNA: TGTGCCAGCAGCCCAGCCGGGGAGGCTCAGCCCCAGCATTTT; CDR3: CASSPAGEAQPQHF; size: .; J: TRBJ1-5; D: .; V: TRBV7-9
DNA: TGTGCCAGCAGTGATGAGACAGGGAGGAACGAGCAGTACTTC; CDR3: CASSDETGRNEQYF; size: .; J: TRBJ2-7; D: .; V: TRBV2
DNA: TGTGCCAGCAGCGCCCAGGACGGGACCTACGAGCAGTACTTC; CDR3: CASSAQDGTYEQYF; size: once; J: TRBJ2-7; D: .; V: TRBV9
DNA: TGTGCCAGTAGTCAGCGGGAGGGCCTTGGAAGGAGTGAGCAGTACTTC; CDR3: CASSQREGLGRSEQYF; size: .; J: TRBJ2-7; D: TRBD2; V: TRBV19
DNA: TGTGCCAGCAGGGTATTGGGCCGCGGCCACAATGAGCAGTTCTTC; CDR3: CASRVLGRGHNEQFF; size: once; J: TRBJ2-1; D: .; V: TRBV27
DNA: TGCGCCAGCAGCTTGGGTTTTAGCGGGAGCGTCACCGGGGAGCTGTTTTTT; CDR3: CASSLGFSGSVTGELFF; size: once; J: TRBJ2-2; D: TRBD2; V: TRBV5-1
DNA: TGTGCCAGCAGCCTTCCCCGGACAGCCGACACTGAAGCTTTCTTT; CDR3: CASSLPRTADTEAFF; size: once; J: TRBJ1-1; D: .; V: TRBV5-8
DNA: TGTGCCAACAGTTACCCCGGGGGGGACGGTACAGATACGCAGTATTTT; CDR3: CANSYPGGDGTDTQYF; size: .; J: TRBJ2-3; D: TRBD2; V: TRBV6-5
DNA: TGTGCCAGCAGCCCGGACAGGGAGTGGGTTGTGACCCAGTACTTC; CDR3: CASSPDREWVVTQYF; size: .; J: TRBJ2-5; D: TRBD1; V: TRBV6-5
DNA: TGCGCCAGCAGTGAGTTTGGGACAGCCAGCTACGAGCAGTACTTC; CDR3: CASSEFGTASYEQYF; size: .; J: TRBJ2-7; D: TRBD1; V: TRBV10-2
DNA: TGTGCCAGTAGTATTTACCCGGACCATGGCTACACCTTC; CDR3: CASSIYPDHGYTF; size: .; J: TRBJ1-2; D: .; V: TRBV19
DNA: TGTGCCAGCAGCTTAAACGAGGCCCAGTACTTC; CDR3: CASSLNEAQYF; size: few; J: TRBJ2-5; D: .; V: TRBV11-2
DNA: TGTGCCAGCAGCTTAGACCACGGACAGGCTCTCCCATACGAGCAGTACTTC; CDR3: CASSLDHGQALPYEQYF; size: .; J: TRBJ2-7; D: TRBD1; V: TRBV11-2
DNA: TGCGCCAGCAGCTTGGGGGGTACTGAGCAGTTCTTC; CDR3: CASSLGGTEQFF; size: .; J: TRBJ2-1; D: .; V: TRBV5-1
DNA: TGCGCCAGCAGACTGGTCCCAGGGCGGGAGGGCCTTTGGACCGGGGAGCTGTTTTTT; CDR3: CASRLVPGREGLWTGELFF; size: .; J: TRBJ2-2; D: TRBD2; V: TRBV5-1
DNA: TGCGCCAGCAGCCCAGGGACAGGGGGCAGGTACGAGCAGTACTTC; CDR3: CASSPGTGGRYEQYF; size: .; J: TRBJ2-7; D: TRBD1; V: TRBV7-9
DNA: TGTGCCAGCAGTGAAGGCGGGGGTTCGGAGGGTGACATTCAGTACTTC; CDR3: CASSEGGGSEGDIQYF; size: .; J: TRBJ2-4; D: TRBD2; V: TRBV2
DNA: TGTGCCAGCAGCGTAGGAGGGCTGATCGAAAACACCATATATTTT; CDR3: CASSVGGLIENTIYF; size: .; J: TRBJ1-3; D: .; V: TRBV9
DNA: TGTGCCAGCAGCTTAGAAATTCTAGCGGGAGGGTACAATGAGCAGTTCTTC; CDR3: CASSLEILAGGYNEQFF; size: .; J: TRBJ2-1; D: TRBD2; V: TRBV7-9
DNA: TGTGCCATCAGTGAGTCTCGGGGGATCGCCAAAAACATTCAGTACTTC; CDR3: CAISESRGIAKNIQYF; size: .; J: TRBJ2-4; D: .; V: TRBV10-3
DNA: TGTGCCAGCAGCTTGGGACTGGGATACAATGAGCAGTTCTTC; CDR3: CASSLGLGYNEQFF; size: .; J: TRBJ2-1; D: .; V: TRBV7-9
DNA: TGTGCCAGCAGCCACCGGGGGGGGCTTGAGGGCAATGAGCAGTTCTTC; CDR3: CASSHRGGLEGNEQFF; size: .; J: TRBJ2-1; D: TRBD2; V: TRBV7-9
DNA: TGTGCCAGCAGTTTAGCCTGGTTAGCGGGAGTGGGTGAGCAGTTCTTC; CDR3: CASSLAWLAGVGEQFF; size: .; J: TRBJ2-1; D: TRBD2; V: TRBV27
DNA: TGTGCCAGCAGCCAAGATTGGGGCTATCAAGAGACCCAGTACTTC; CDR3: CASSQDWGYQETQYF; size: .; J: TRBJ2-5; D: .; V: TRBV14
DNA: TGCGCCAGCAGCCAAGATGGCCTAGCGGGGTCGAATGAGCAGTTCTTC; CDR3: CASSQDGLAGSNEQFF; size: .; J: TRBJ2-1; D: TRBD2; V: TRBV4-3
DNA: TGTGCCAGCAGTTCCCCAAGTATTCCAAAGGCTGAAGCTTTCTTT; CDR3: CASSSPSIPKAEAFF; size: .; J: TRBJ1-1; D: .; V: TRBV27
DNA: TGTGCCAGCAGCCGCCAGCAGCAGGGGGACGAGCAGTTCTTC; CDR3: CASSRQQQGDEQFF; size: once; J: TRBJ2-1; D: TRBD1; V: TRBV13